These 32 T cell receptor beta chains share one sample of origin, sequenced in a study of T cell responses to AZD1222 COVID-19 vaccine. Method: immunoSEQ multiplex PCR; TCRdb's copy keeps in-frame clones and lacks some. The sample carries over 100,000 clones, about nine tenths recorded once. Specimen: peripheral blood, collected on day 0 of AZD1222 vaccination. Receptors originate from an adult in good health.

This chain links TRBV6-2 or TRBV6-3 with TRBJ1-4; D unresolved. Germline CDR1 MNHEY, CDR2 SVGEGT. Trimming removed 5 bases at V and 4 bases at J, with 11 bases between. The CDR3 extends over 14 amino acids. CDR3 residues: CASSPKGRNEKLFF. The CDR3 region has the DNA TGTGCCAGCAGTCCAAAAGGACGTAATGAAAAACTGTTTTTT.

This clone showed up just once. The chain joins TRBV11-1 to TRBJ2-2, with a weak D call TRBD2 (5 bases). CDR1 is SGHAT, CDR2 FQDESV, per germline (reference sequence). Trimming shortened V by 6 bases and J by 5 bases, and 13 bases separated the two germline ends. The CDR3 contains 14 residues. Here the CDR3 DNA reads TGTGCCAGCAGGCCACGCCGGGGAACCGGGGAGCTGTTTTTT. This sequence encodes CASRPRRGTGELFF.

The V gene is TRBV14, the J gene TRBJ1-6; D uncertain. CDR3 length: 16 amino acids. With 4 bases removed from V and 6 bases from J, the gap between germline ends came to 16 bases. Germline V gene sequence: CDR1 SGHDN, CDR2 FVKESK. CDR3 nucleotide sequence: TGTGCCAGCAGCCCTCGACAAAACTGGGGTAATTCACCCCTCCACTTT. The encoded protein is CASSPRQNWGNSPLHF. Together with reference TRBV14 and TRBJ1-6, the CDR3 gives the full variable domain: EAGVTQFPSHSVIEKGQTVTLRCDPISGHDNLYWYRRVMGKEIKFLLHFVKESKQDESGMPNNRFLAERTGGTYSTLKVQPAELEDSGVYFCASSPRQNWGNSPLHFGNGTRLTVT.

V is TRBV6-5 and J is TRBJ2-7; weak D call: TRBD2 (5 bases). Germline V lookup: CDR1 MNHEY, CDR2 SVGAGI. The V end was cut by 5 bases, the J end by 3 bases, with 8 bases between. This CDR3 is built from 12 residues. The CDR3 loop reads CASSRSGYEQYF. The CDR3 region has the DNA TGTGCCAGCAGTAGGAGCGGCTACGAGCAGTACTTC.

The rearrangement joins TRBV28 to TRBJ2-1; TRBD2 matches 13 bases. Germline V gives CDR1 MDHEN, CDR2 SYDVKM. The CDR3 totals 15 residues. V trimming: 6 bases; J trimming: 5 bases; junction bases outside the gene matches: 4. CDR3 amino acids: CASSEGLAGNNEQFF. The CDR3 bases are TGTGCCAGCAGCGAGGGACTAGCGGGAAACAATGAGCAGTTCTTC.

This chain connects TRBV2 to TRBJ1-1, with TRBD1 as a possible D gene (5 bases). From germline, CDR1 is SNHLY and CDR2 FYNNEI. V lost 6 bases to trimming and J lost 3 bases, with 11 bases between them. This CDR3 has 13 residues. The CDR3 DNA is TGTGCCAGCAGGATAGGGGAAGACACTGAAGCTTTCTTT. It yields the protein CASRIGEDTEAFF.

V gene TRBV5-6 combines with J gene TRBJ1-2; D call uncertain. There are 15 residues in the CDR3. Germline V lookup: CDR1 SGHDT, CDR2 YYEEEE. V lost 9 bases, J lost 4 bases, and 22 bases lay in between. The CDR3 reads CATGREGGVLYGYTF. The CDR3 DNA sequence: TGTGCCACCGGCCGAGAAGGCGGGGTACTCTATGGCTACACCTTC.

In its sample, this clone was seen once. The chain combines TRBV28 with TRBJ1-2, with unresolved D. The CDR3 runs to 15 residues. In germline, CDR1 is MDHEN, CDR2 SYDVKM. V dropped 5 bases and J dropped 5 bases, with 18 bases sitting between them. The chain's CDR3 is CASSPYRDGRYGYTF. The CDR3 DNA sequence: TGTGCCAGCAGTCCCTATCGTGATGGAAGGTATGGCTACACCTTC.

CDR3 amino acids: CASSSNNRGLYGYTF. The DNA of the CDR3 is TGCGCCAGCAGCTCAAACAACAGGGGTCTCTATGGCTACACCTTC. The chain couples TRBV5-1 to TRBJ1-2; 7 nucleotides align to TRBD1. CDR3 size: 15 residues. Germline CDR1 and CDR2: SGHRS and YFSETQ. The trim removed 3 bases at V and 4 bases at J, leaving 9 bases unmatched. Based on the CDR3 plus reference TRBV5-1 and TRBJ1-2, the full variable domain is KAGVTQTPRYLIKTRGQQVTLSCSPISGHRSVSWYQQTPGQGLQFLFEYFSETQRNKGNFPGRFSGRQFSNSRSEMNVSTLELGDSALYLCASSSNNRGLYGYTFGSGTRLTVV.

The chain links TRBV5-4 to TRBJ1-1, with D possibly being TRBD1 (6 bases). CDR3 length: 13 amino acids. V gave up 3 bases and J gave up 11 bases, with 17 bases separating them. From germline, CDR1 is SGHNT and CDR2 YYREEE (reference sequence). CDR3 nucleotide sequence: TGTGCCAGCAGCTCCAGTGAACAGGGTTTTGCTTTCTTT. It codes for CASSSSEQGFAFF.

The chain links TRBV9 to TRBJ2-1; the D call may be TRBD1 or TRBD2 (5 bases each). The CDR3 is made up of 12 amino acids. Germline loops: CDR1 SGDLS, CDR2 YYNGEE. V was trimmed by 7 bases and J by 9 bases, leaving 14 bases between them. In DNA, the CDR3 is TGTGCCAGCGGGGACGGGATGGGTGAGCAGTTCTTC. Amino acids: CASGDGMGEQFF.

The rearrangement joins TRBV4-3 to TRBJ2-1; TRBD1 aligns across 9 bases. CDR1 and CDR2 (germline): LGHNA, YSLEER. V trimming: 0 bases; J trimming: 6 bases; junction bases outside the gene matches: 9. The CDR3 runs 17 residues. CDR3 in amino acids: CASSQDRRTGASNEQFF. The CDR3 region has the DNA TGCGCCAGCAGCCAAGATCGACGGACAGGGGCTTCCAATGAGCAGTTCTTC.

The chain couples TRBV7-2 to TRBJ1-6; 8 bases match TRBD1. The CDR3 length is 14 residues. V lost 3 bases, J lost 10 bases, and 5 bases stayed unmatched. Germline values: CDR1 SGHTA, CDR2 FQGNSA. Here the CDR3 reads CASSFRQGASPLHF. CDR3 DNA: TGTGCCAGCAGCTTTAGGCAGGGGGCCTCACCCCTCCACTTT.

This chain connects TRBV14 to TRBJ2-1; 11 bases are shared with TRBD1. V trimming: 1 base; J trimming: 8 bases; junction bases outside the gene matches: 7. Per germline, CDR1 SGHDN and CDR2 FVKESK. CDR3 size: 16 residues. The CDR3 DNA reads TGTGCCAGCAGCCAAGGTTTCGGACAGGGGGCTGATGAGCAGTTCTTC. Translation gives CASSQGFGQGADEQFF.

The J gene is TRBJ1-5, the V gene TRBV11-2; 8 positions agree with TRBD1. CDR3 size: 15 residues. J lost 4 bases, V lost 5 bases, and 7 bases had no gene match. Germline V gene lookup returns CDR1 SGHAT and CDR2 FQNNGV. CDR3 nucleotide sequence: TGTGCCAGCAGCCCCAGGACAGGGCGAAATCAGCCCCAGCATTTT. Encoded protein: CASSPRTGRNQPQHF.

The V call is TRBV27, the J call TRBJ2-3; TRBD2 matches 12 bases. J lost 3 bases, V lost 6 bases, and 4 bases had no gene match. The V gene's germline CDR1 is MNHEY and CDR2 SMNVEV (reference sequence). This CDR3 spans 15 amino acids. The CDR3, as DNA: TGTGCCAGCAGCCGACTAGCGGGAGTAACAGATACGCAGTATTTT. It specifies CASSRLAGVTDTQYF.

The chain employs TRBV5-1 and TRBJ2-5; 13 bases map to TRBD2. CDR1 is SGHRS and CDR2 is YFSETQ in the germline V gene. The CDR3 consists of 17 residues. V trimming: 2 bases; J trimming: 2 bases; junction bases outside the gene matches: 6. This CDR3 is CASSFRLAGGPQETQYF. CDR3 sequence (DNA): TGCGCCAGCAGCTTTAGACTAGCGGGGGGTCCACAAGAGACCCAGTACTTC. Supplemented by reference TRBV5-1 and TRBJ2-5, the full variable domain reads KAGVTQTPRYLIKTRGQQVTLSCSPISGHRSVSWYQQTPGQGLQFLFEYFSETQRNKGNFPGRFSGRQFSNSRSEMNVSTLELGDSALYLCASSFRLAGGPQETQYFGPGTRLLVL.

This clone was counted a few times. V usage is TRBV3-1 (or the pseudogene TRBV3-2) and J usage is TRBJ1-5, with a weak D call TRBD1 (5 bases). The CDR3 totals 15 residues. V shed 1 base and J shed 7 bases, with 14 bases lying between them. The germline gives CDR1 LGHDT, CDR2 YNNKEL (reference sequence). CDR3: CASSQGVQGGQPQHF. The CDR3 DNA reads as TGTGCCAGCAGCCAAGGAGTGCAGGGAGGCCAGCCCCAGCATTTT.

V and J are TRBV6-2 or TRBV6-3 and TRBJ1-4; the D gene is possibly TRBD1 (6 bases). CDR3 length: 15 amino acids. Trimming took off 6 bases at V and 8 bases at J, with 19 bases between the two ends. In germline, CDR1 is MNHEY, CDR2 SVGEGT. For the CDR3, the DNA is TGTGCCAGCAGCCCACGGGGGCAGGGTGTGGAAAAACTGTTTTTT. Protein: CASSPRGQGVEKLFF.

The genes are TRBV18 and TRBJ2-3, with a tentative D call TRBD1 (5 bases). V was trimmed by 4 bases and J by 4 bases, leaving 15 bases between them. The germline V gene has CDR1 KGHSH and CDR2 LQKENI. The CDR3 contains 15 residues. Here the CDR3 reads CASSQAGWSADTQYF. CDR3 sequence (DNA): TGTGCCAGCTCACAGGCAGGGTGGAGCGCAGATACGCAGTATTTT.

The chain couples TRBV6-2 or TRBV6-3 to TRBJ1-6; maybe TRBD1 (6 bases). Germline CDR1 is MNHEY and CDR2 is SVGEGT. Trimming shortened V by 5 bases and J by 0 bases, and 11 bases separated the two germline ends. CDR3 length: 16 residues. CDR3 coding DNA: TGTGCCAGCAGTCCCGGACAGTACTCCTATAATTCACCCCTCCACTTT. Translated: CASSPGQYSYNSPLHF.

The chain couples TRBV5-4 to TRBJ2-7; 9 nucleotides align to TRBD1. The length of the CDR3 is 13 residues. Germline V gene sequence: CDR1 SGHNT, CDR2 YYREEE (reference sequence). Losses at the gene ends were 10 bases for V and 5 bases for J; bases not matched to a gene: 10. The CDR3 protein is CAGEDRGADEQYF. The CDR3 DNA follows: TGTGCCGGGGAGGACAGGGGAGCTGACGAGCAGTACTTC.

This chain connects TRBV4-1 to TRBJ2-7; no clear D gene. The CDR3 is made up of 13 amino acids. Germline-derived CDR1 and CDR2 are MGHRA and YSYEKL. V was cut by 2 bases and J by 3 bases, with 8 bases left in between. The CDR3 region is CASSQWGLYEQYF. The CDR3, as DNA: TGCGCCAGCAGCCAATGGGGTCTCTACGAGCAGTACTTC.

The chain recombines TRBV30 with TRBJ2-7, with TRBD1 matching over 12 bases. Germline lookup yields CDR1 GTSNPN and CDR2 SVGIG (reference sequence). J lost 4 bases, V lost 5 bases, and 3 bases had no gene match. This CDR3 comprises 13 residues. CDR3 region: CAWGDRGLYEQYF. CDR3 DNA: TGTGCCTGGGGGGACAGGGGGCTGTACGAGCAGTACTTC.

The rearrangement joins TRBV10-1 to TRBJ1-2; TRBD1 matches 10 bases. The CDR3 spans 15 residues. The trim removed 6 bases at V and 4 bases at J, leaving 8 bases unmatched. CDR1 and CDR2 (germline): WNHNN, SYGVQD (reference sequence). Here the CDR3 reads CASSQDGTGAYGYTF. The CDR3 region has the DNA TGCGCCAGCAGCCAAGACGGGACAGGGGCCTATGGCTACACCTTC.

The CDR3 region has the DNA TGTGCCAGCAGCCTGTGGACTACCGCGGACAATGAGCAGTTCTTC. Protein sequence: CASSLWTTADNEQFF. The chain recombines TRBV7-2 with TRBJ2-1; perhaps TRBD2 as D (6 bases). The CDR3 consists of 15 residues. The germline V and J ends were trimmed by 5 bases and 5 bases, with 16 bases remaining between them. Germline V gene lookup returns CDR1 SGHTA and CDR2 FQGNSA.

In its sample, this clone was seen a few times. This chain connects TRBV7-6 to TRBJ2-3; no definite D call. The V and J ends lost 2 bases and 2 bases respectively, with 8 bases between them. The germline V gene has CDR1 SGHVS and CDR2 FNYEAQ. The CDR3 is 14 amino acids. The CDR3 reads CASSLNYYTDTQYF. The CDR3 DNA follows: TGTGCCAGCAGCTTAAACTATTACACAGATACGCAGTATTTT. Supplemented by reference TRBV7-6 and TRBJ2-3, the full variable domain reads GAGVSQSPRYKVTKRGQDVALRCDPISGHVSLYWYRQALGQGPEFLTYFNYEAQQDKSGLPNDRFSAERPEGSISTLTIQRTEQRDSAMYRCASSLNYYTDTQYFGPGTRLTVL.

The chain recombines TRBV3-1 (or the pseudogene TRBV3-2) with TRBJ1-2; the D is unclear. Between the trimmed V and J ends, which lost 0 bases and 7 bases, there was a span of 6 bases. Per germline, CDR1 LGHDT and CDR2 YNNKEL (reference sequence). CDR3 size: 12 residues. CDR3 nucleotides: TGTGCCAGCAGCCAAGATAGAAGTGGCTACACCTTC. The encoded protein is CASSQDRSGYTF.

This sequence joins TRBV5-1 and TRBJ1-1; 7 bases are shared with TRBD1. Germline CDR1 SGHRS, CDR2 YFSETQ. CDR3 length: 15 residues. Trimming at V came to 4 bases and at J to 1 base, leaving 7 bases not matched to a gene. CDR3 in DNA: TGCGCCAGCAGCCAGGAGGGACAGTGGAACACTGAAGCTTTCTTT. Its translation: CASSQEGQWNTEAFF.

V usage is TRBV18 and J usage is TRBJ2-1, with TRBD2 matching over 14 bases. The CDR3 is 16 residues long. The germline V gene encodes CDR1 KGHSH and CDR2 LQKENI. After removal of 6 bases from V and 3 bases from J, the junction contained 4 bases not matched to a gene. For the CDR3, the DNA is TGTGCCAGCTCTTCGGGGACTAGCGGGGGCTACAATGAGCAGTTCTTC. This codes for CASSSGTSGGYNEQFF.

The chain recombines TRBV6-4 with TRBJ2-7, with 12 bases aligning to TRBD1. Germline-derived CDR1 and CDR2 are MRHNA and SNTAGT. V dropped 9 bases and J dropped 3; count of bases not matched to a gene: 6. The CDR3 is made up of 14 amino acids. CDR3 in DNA: TGTGCCAGTGGGACAGGGGGCCTGGTCTACGAGCAGTACTTC. As protein: CASGTGGLVYEQYF.

The chain combines TRBV6-1 with TRBJ1-6, with D perhaps TRBD1 (5 bases). The CDR3 is 13 amino acids. From germline, CDR1 is MNHNS and CDR2 SASEGT. V was clipped by 8 bases and J by 7 bases, with 12 bases between them. The CDR3 DNA is TGTGCCAGCGCCCTCGACAGCAATTCACCCCTCCACTTT. Amino acid sequence: CASALDSNSPLHF.